This record looks at one T cell receptor beta chain sequence and its context. The data were taken from a study of T-cell memory formation after mild COVID-19. TCRdb recomputed calls from the 5' RACE reads with MiXCR, one row per CDR3 protein. The sample records about 430,000 distinct CDR3 sequences, about 20% being singletons. The germline V and J ends were trimmed by 4 bases and 5 bases, with 15 bases remaining between them. The germline CDR1 and CDR2 sequences are SGHVS and FQNEAQ. CDR3 length equals 14 residues. The chain combines TRBV7-8 with TRBJ2-7; D may correspond to TRBD1 or TRBD2 (6 bases each). This clonotype was obtained from a man aged 18 to 29 who had mild COVID-19 (a few samples of this study predate the infection). Cell type and time point are not known. The sequenced sample was PBMCs or a T cell subset sorted from them (not recorded which). CDR3: CASSYYREANEQYF. The CDR3 nucleotides are TGTGCCAGCAGCTACTACAGGGAGGCTAACGAGCAGTACTTC. The complete variable domain, with remaining parts taken from reference TRBV7-8 and TRBJ2-7, reads GAGVSQSPRYKVAKRGQDVALRCDPISGHVSLFWYQQALGQGPEFLTYFQNEAQLDKSGLPSDRFFAERPEGSVSTLKIQRTQQEDSAVYLCASSYYREANEQYFGPGTRLTVT.